The 11 T cell receptor beta chains reported below all come from one sample, sequenced in a study of blood T cell repertoires in COVID-19. Measured with immunoSEQ multiplex PCR; TCRdb has only the in-frame clones, and not every one. This sample has about 280,000 clones; roughly 87% occur once, and the top ten carry approximately 8.8%. The sample taken for sequencing was peripheral blood. The receptor set was obtained from a man aged 18 to 30 with active or convalescent COVID-19.

This CDR3 reads CASSPTGTVNTEAFF. As DNA, the CDR3 is TGTGCCAGCAGTCCCACCGGGACAGTGAACACTGAAGCTTTCTTT. This rearrangement joins TRBV27 to TRBJ1-1; 7 bases are a match to TRBD1. Germline loops: CDR1 MNHEY, CDR2 SMNVEV (reference sequence). J gave up 0 bases and V 5 bases, and 6 bases lay outside the gene matches. CDR3 length equals 15 residues.

This clone was seen more than once but under ten times. V gene TRBV9 combines with J gene TRBJ1-4; D ambiguous. V lost 0 bases to trimming and J lost 0 bases, with 6 bases between them. Germline CDR1 and CDR2: SGDLS and YYNGEE. This CDR3 is 15 amino acids long. CDR3 protein: CASSVGQTTNEKLFF. DNA for the CDR3: TGTGCCAGCAGCGTAGGGCAGACAACTAATGAAAAACTGTTTTTT.

The rearrangement uses TRBV5-6 and TRBJ1-2; the match to TRBD1 covers 7 bases. The CDR3 is made up of 14 amino acids. V was pared by 1 base and J by 6 bases, with 6 bases of the junction left unmatched. CDR1 SGHDT and CDR2 YYEEEE come from the germline V gene. CDR3 sequence reads: CASSLPRGLNGYTF. The CDR3 DNA reads TGTGCCAGCAGCTTGCCCAGGGGGTTAAATGGCTACACCTTC.

The sample holds one count of this clone. CDR3 nucleotides: TGTGCCACCAACCATCGACAGGGCCAAGAGACCCAGTACTTC. Translated: CATNHRQGQETQYF. The chain carries TRBV15 and TRBJ2-5, with TRBD1 matching 7 bases. The CDR3 runs to 14 residues. V was pared by 7 bases and J by 1 base, with 6 bases of the junction left unmatched. Germline V gives CDR1 LNHNV, CDR2 YYDKDF (reference sequence). Full variable domain (outside the CDR3, taken from reference TRBV15 and TRBJ2-5): DAMVIQNPRYQVTQFGKPVTLSCSQTLNHNVMYWYQQKSSQAPKLLFHYYDKDFNNEADTPDNFQSRRPNTSFCFLDIRSPGLGDTAMYLCATNHRQGQETQYFGPGTRLLVL.

This chain uses TRBV19 with TRBJ1-1; D remains ambiguous. Germline V lookup: CDR1 LNHDA, CDR2 SQIVND (reference sequence). Trimming stripped 5 bases from V and 12 bases from J, with 22 bases between. The CDR3 extends over 14 amino acids. The CDR3 coding sequence is TGTGCCAGTAGTGGGCCGGGATCTATATACCCCTCTTTCTTT. As protein: CASSGPGSIYPSFF. Combining the CDR3 with reference TRBV19 and TRBJ1-1 gives the whole variable domain DGGITQSPKYLFRKEGQNVTLSCEQNLNHDAMYWYRQDPGQGLRLIYYSQIVNDFQKGDIAEGYSVSREKKESFPLTVTSAQKNPTAFYLCASSGPGSIYPSFFGQGTRLTVV.

The rearrangement joins TRBV4-3 to TRBJ2-3, with unresolved D. This CDR3 has 15 residues. V was clipped by 4 bases and J by 2 bases, with 13 bases between them. CDR1 and CDR2 (germline): LGHNA, YSLEER. The CDR3 DNA is TGCGCCAGCAGCCCCAAAACGGAGAACACAGATACGCAGTATTTT. It yields the protein CASSPKTENTDTQYF.

The chain links TRBV9 to TRBJ2-7; D is uncertain. The CDR3 totals 14 residues. The germline V gene encodes CDR1 SGDLS and CDR2 YYNGEE. Between the trimmed V and J ends, which lost 4 bases and 1 base, there was a span of 12 bases. CDR3 protein: CASSRFKESYEQYF. The CDR3 DNA is TGTGCCAGCAGCCGCTTCAAAGAGTCCTACGAGCAGTACTTC.

Concerning this clone: The same CDR3 also results from other DNA sequences found in this sample. V usage is TRBV5-1 and J usage is TRBJ1-1, with a possible D match to TRBD1 (5 bases). The length of the CDR3 is 14 residues. Germline CDR1 is SGHRS and CDR2 is YFSETQ. V lost 4 bases and J 1 base, leaving 11 bases between the germline ends. This CDR3 reads CASSAGTGNTEAFF. The DNA for the CDR3 is TGCGCCAGCAGCGCAGGAACAGGGAACACTGAAGCTTTCTTT.

The CDR3 nucleotides read TGTGCCAGCAGCTTATCCGCAGGGTGGTATCCTGGCTACACCTTC. Protein sequence: CASSLSAGWYPGYTF. V usage is TRBV7-2 and J usage is TRBJ1-2; TRBD1 is a possible D gene (5 bases). V lost 2 bases, J lost 7 bases, and 17 bases lay in between. This CDR3 is built from 15 residues. Germline loops: CDR1 SGHTA, CDR2 FQGNSA.

The chain combines TRBV10-3 with TRBJ1-6, with TRBD1 as a possible D gene (6 bases). The V gene's germline CDR1 is ENHRY and CDR2 SYGVKD. V shed 9 bases and J shed 7 bases, with 25 bases lying between them. The CDR3 covers 17 residues. Written as DNA, the CDR3 is TGTGCCATAAGTTACAGGGATTTAGGGCTAGGGAATTCACCCCTCCACTTT. Protein sequence: CAISYRDLGLGNSPLHF.

The J gene is TRBJ1-2, the V gene TRBV5-1, with 12 bases matching TRBD1. The V gene's germline CDR1 is SGHRS and CDR2 YFSETQ. The CDR3 is 14 amino acids. Trimming cost V 3 bases and J 8 bases; bases outside gene matches: 5. CDR3 nucleotides: TGCGCCAGCAGCTGGGGACAGGGGGCTCAAGGCTACACCTTC. Translating it yields CASSWGQGAQGYTF.